These T cell receptor beta chains were read from a single sample in a study of patients and donors after allogeneic stem cell transplantation. One entry per CDR3 protein, called by TCRdb with MiXCR from the RT-PCR reads. This sample has about 960,000 distinct CDR3 sequences, with roughly 18% found just once. Source material: blood, either unsorted or a sorted T cell fraction (not recorded which). The receptors were sampled from a human donor who was either an allogeneic HSCT recipient or a stem cell or donor lymphocyte infusion donor (not recorded which). It is not recorded whose cells these are; they may come from a transplant donor. CDR3s include the opening cysteine and the closing phenylalanine or tryptophan. A D gene is named only where the DNA matches it firmly. Size tells how often a clone was seen (once, few, many) or the class of an expanded clone, and some rows leave it out.

V	D	J	size	DNA	CDR3
TRBV5-1	TRBD2	TRBJ2-1	few	TGCGCCAGCAGCTTAGGACTAGCGGGAGAATATAGGGAGCAGTTCTTC	CASSLGLAGEYREQFF
TRBV12-3/TRBV12-4	-	TRBJ1-3	few	TGTGCCAGCAGAAAGGGCCTCTCTGGAAACACCATATATTTT	CASRKGLSGNTIYF
TRBV5-1	-	TRBJ2-5	few	TGCGCCAGCAGCTCAGCGGGAGAGACCCAGTACTTC	CASSSAGETQYF
TRBV7-2	-	TRBJ1-2	-	TGTGCCAGCAGCTTAAGGGCCAGAGCTCCCTATGGCTACACCTTC	CASSLRARAPYGYTF
TRBV6-5	-	TRBJ1-5	few	TGTGCCAGCAGTTACCCCCAGGGACATCAGCCCCAGCATTTT	CASSYPQGHQPQHF
TRBV20-1	TRBD1	TRBJ1-5	-	TGCAGTGCGAAGACAGGGGGGGTCAATCAGCCCCAGCATTTT	CSAKTGGVNQPQHF
TRBV19	TRBD2	TRBJ2-1	few	TGTGCCAGTAGGGATACTTCGGGGGGGTCCTACAATGAGCAGTTCTTC	CASRDTSGGSYNEQFF
TRBV12-3/TRBV12-4	-	TRBJ1-6	many	TGTGCCAGCAGTCCCGAGGGGGTAACAGGTCCTTCACCCCTCCACTTT	CASSPEGVTGPSPLHF
TRBV6-2/TRBV6-3	-	TRBJ1-1	-	TGTGCCAGCAGTTACTCGGGGAGTGACTATGAAGCTTTCTTT	CASSYSGSDYEAFF
TRBV7-2	-	TRBJ2-1	few	TGTGCCAGCAGCCGGGACTTCCTGAGTGAGCAGTTCTTC	CASSRDFLSEQFF
TRBV14	TRBD2	TRBJ2-1	few	TGTGCCAGCAGCCGGATTAGCGGGGGGCACAATGAGCAGTTCTTC	CASSRISGGHNEQFF